These 3 T cell receptor beta chains came from one sample sequenced in a study of T-cell memory formation after mild COVID-19. TCRdb reprocessed the 5' RACE reads via MiXCR and lists one record per CDR3 protein. The repertoire holds roughly 370,000 distinct CDR3 sequences, roughly 15% seen once, with roughly 21% in the top ten. Material for sequencing was PBMCs or a T cell subset sorted from them (not recorded which). The receptors were gathered from a man aged 18 to 30 who had mild COVID-19 (a few samples of this study predate the infection). Cell type and time point are not known.

J is TRBJ2-4 and V is TRBV2, with TRBD1 matching over 9 bases. V dropped 2 bases and J dropped 1; count of bases not matched to a gene: 3. Germline-derived CDR1 and CDR2 are SNHLY and FYNNEI. The CDR3 is 16 amino acids. In DNA form, the CDR3 reads TGTGCCAGCAGTGAAACAGGGGGCACGGCCAAAAACATTCAGTACTTC. Protein: CASSETGGTAKNIQYF.

The chain combines TRBV30 with TRBJ1-2; D gene uncertain. The CDR3 runs to 11 residues. CDR1 and CDR2 from the germline V gene are GTSNPN and SVGIG (reference sequence). V was pared by 5 bases and J by 11 bases, with 15 bases between. CDR3: CAWSVARVYTF. As DNA, the CDR3 is TGTGCCTGGTCTGTGGCGCGGGTTTACACCTTC. The full variable domain, with the rest looked up from reference TRBV30 and TRBJ1-2, is SQTIHQWPATLVQPVGSPLSLECTVEGTSNPNLYWYRQAAGRGLQLLFYSVGIGQISSEVPQNLSASRPQDRQFILSSKKLLLSDSGFYLCAWSVARVYTFGSGTRLTVV.

V and J are TRBV9 and TRBJ1-4; D is ambiguous. The CDR3 runs to 15 residues. Germline V gene lookup returns CDR1 SGDLS and CDR2 YYNGEE. V lost 0 bases and J lost 8, with 14 bases in between. The CDR3 reads CASSVDGRRREKLFF. Written as DNA, the CDR3 is TGTGCCAGCAGCGTAGACGGACGAAGAAGGGAAAAACTGTTTTTT.